This record concerns one T cell receptor beta chain sequence. Its antigen remains unidentified. Untouched CD4+ T cells were isolated by negative selection, averaging roughly 98% purity. The sample comes from a study of T cell repertoires and HLA-DP antigens. The overall study: Alloreactive CD4+ T cells targeted HLA-DP on transduced HeLa.

CDR3 length equals 13 residues. The V end lost 6 bases, the J end lost 7 bases, and 13 bases lay between the germline ends. Germline CDR1 and CDR2: MNHEY and SMNVEV (reference sequence). The data were produced by immunoSEQ multiplex PCR, yet TCRdb's version contains in-frame clones alone and is incomplete. The table shows about 73,000 clones, with about four fifths occurring only once. This sequence was found in a man in his 60s in good health and CMV-seronegative. The gene calls are TRBV27 and TRBJ2-1; D gene uncertain. What was sequenced was CD4+ T cells from PBMCs. CDR3 DNA: TGTGCCAGCAGACGACCCAGAGAAAATGAGCAGTTCTTC. Translating it yields CASRRPRENEQFF.